The present T cell receptor (beta chain) was sequenced within a study of Ad26.COV2.S vaccination and SARS-CoV-2 variants. This table comes from immunoSEQ multiplex PCR, and its TCRdb copy is limited to in-frame clones, with some not included. Of around 450,000 clones listed, approximately 92% are singletons. Indicated treatment: roughly 20 received Ad26.COV2.S at low or high dose, single or two shots; roughly five received placebo; per-sample allocation not given. Material that was analyzed had been drawn on day 63 after the first vaccine or placebo injection. Germline lookup yields CDR1 MNHEY and CDR2 SVGAGI. The CDR3 loop spans 15 amino acids. V was trimmed by 2 bases and J by 4 bases, leaving 12 bases between them.

J is TRBJ1-3 and V is TRBV6-5; weak D call: TRBD1 (6 bases). Sequenced here: peripheral blood, sampled in a trial of Ad26.COV2.S vaccine versus placebo. The TCR comes from a person aged 18-60 years who received the Ad26.COV2.S COVID-19 vaccine or a placebo. The CDR3 region is CASSYGGALGNTIYF. The CDR3 DNA follows: TGTGCCAGCAGTTACGGGGGGGCCCTCGGAAACACCATATATTTT.